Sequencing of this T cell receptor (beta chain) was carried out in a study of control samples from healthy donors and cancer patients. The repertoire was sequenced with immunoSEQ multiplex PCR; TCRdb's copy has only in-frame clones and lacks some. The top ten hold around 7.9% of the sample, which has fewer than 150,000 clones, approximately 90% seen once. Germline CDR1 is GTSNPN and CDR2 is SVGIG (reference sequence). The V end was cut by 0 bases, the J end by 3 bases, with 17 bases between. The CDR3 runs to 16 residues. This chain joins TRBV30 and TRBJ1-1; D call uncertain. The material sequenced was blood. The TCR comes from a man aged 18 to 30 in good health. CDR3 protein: CAWSVPLPTLHTEAFF. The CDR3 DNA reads TGTGCCTGGAGTGTCCCCTTGCCGACACTTCACACTGAAGCTTTCTTT.